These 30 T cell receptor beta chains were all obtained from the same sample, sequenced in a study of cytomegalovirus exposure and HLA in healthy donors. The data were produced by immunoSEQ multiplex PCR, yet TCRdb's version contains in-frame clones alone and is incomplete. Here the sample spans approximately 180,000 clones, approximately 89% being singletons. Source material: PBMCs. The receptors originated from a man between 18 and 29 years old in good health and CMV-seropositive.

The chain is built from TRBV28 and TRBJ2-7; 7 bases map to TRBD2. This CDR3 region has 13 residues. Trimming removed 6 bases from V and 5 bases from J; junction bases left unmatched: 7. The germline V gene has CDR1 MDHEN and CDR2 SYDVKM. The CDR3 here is CASSLPSGHEQYF. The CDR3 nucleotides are TGTGCCAGCAGCCTGCCTAGCGGTCACGAGCAGTACTTC.

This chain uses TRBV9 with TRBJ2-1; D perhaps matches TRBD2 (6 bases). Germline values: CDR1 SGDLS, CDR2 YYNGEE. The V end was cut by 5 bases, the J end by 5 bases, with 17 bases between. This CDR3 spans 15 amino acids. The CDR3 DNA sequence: TGTGCCAGCAGTGCGAGGGCAGGCGGGAACAATGAGCAGTTCTTC. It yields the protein CASSARAGGNNEQFF.

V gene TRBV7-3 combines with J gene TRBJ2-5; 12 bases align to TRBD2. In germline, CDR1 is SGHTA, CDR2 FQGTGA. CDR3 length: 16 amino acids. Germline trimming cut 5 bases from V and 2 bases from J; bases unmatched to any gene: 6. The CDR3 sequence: CASSPTLAGGQETQYF. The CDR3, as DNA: TGTGCCAGCAGCCCAACACTAGCGGGGGGTCAAGAGACCCAGTACTTC.

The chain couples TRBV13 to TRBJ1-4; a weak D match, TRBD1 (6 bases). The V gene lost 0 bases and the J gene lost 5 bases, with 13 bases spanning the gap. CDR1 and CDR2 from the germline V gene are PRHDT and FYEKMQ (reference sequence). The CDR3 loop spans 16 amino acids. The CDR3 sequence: CASSLGSGGGNEKLFF. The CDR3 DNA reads TGTGCCAGCAGCTTAGGCTCGGGCGGGGGCAATGAAAAACTGTTTTTT.

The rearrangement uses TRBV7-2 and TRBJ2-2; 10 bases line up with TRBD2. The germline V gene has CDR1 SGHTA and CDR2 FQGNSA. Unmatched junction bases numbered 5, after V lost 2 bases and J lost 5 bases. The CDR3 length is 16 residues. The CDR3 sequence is CASSLQGLAHTGELFF. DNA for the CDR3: TGTGCCAGCAGCTTACAGGGACTAGCGCATACCGGGGAGCTGTTTTTT.

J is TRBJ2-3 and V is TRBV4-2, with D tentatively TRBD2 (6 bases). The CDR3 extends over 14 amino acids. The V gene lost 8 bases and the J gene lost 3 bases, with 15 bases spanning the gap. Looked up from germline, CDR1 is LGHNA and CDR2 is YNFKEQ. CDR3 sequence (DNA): TGTGCCAGCCGGTTCTCCGGGAGTACAGATACGCAGTATTTT. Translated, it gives CASRFSGSTDTQYF.

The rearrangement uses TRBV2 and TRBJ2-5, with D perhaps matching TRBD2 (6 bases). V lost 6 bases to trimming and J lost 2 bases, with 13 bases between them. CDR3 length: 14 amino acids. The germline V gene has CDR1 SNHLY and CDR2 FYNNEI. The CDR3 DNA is TGTGCCAGCAGCCCTCGACTAGATCAAGAGACCCAGTACTTC. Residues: CASSPRLDQETQYF.

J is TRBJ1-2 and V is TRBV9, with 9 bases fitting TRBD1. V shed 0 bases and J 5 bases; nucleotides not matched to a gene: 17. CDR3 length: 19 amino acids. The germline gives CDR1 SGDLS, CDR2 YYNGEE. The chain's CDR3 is CASSVAPGPRQGGEYGYTF. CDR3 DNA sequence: TGTGCCAGCAGCGTAGCCCCCGGCCCACGACAGGGGGGTGAATATGGCTACACCTTC.

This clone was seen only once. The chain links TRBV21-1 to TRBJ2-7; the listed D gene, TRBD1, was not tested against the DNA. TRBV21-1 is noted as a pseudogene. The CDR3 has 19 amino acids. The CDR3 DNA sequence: TGTGCCAGCAGCACGAGCAGGGCGCTCCCAAGACGGAGCTCCTACGAGCAGTACTTC. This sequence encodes CASSTSRALPRRSSYEQYF.

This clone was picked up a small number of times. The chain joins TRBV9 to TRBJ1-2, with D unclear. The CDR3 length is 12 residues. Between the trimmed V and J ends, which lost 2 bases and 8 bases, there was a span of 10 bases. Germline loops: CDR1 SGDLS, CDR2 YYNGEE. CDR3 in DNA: TGTGCCAGCAGCGTCATGGCGGGAGGCTACACCTTC. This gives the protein CASSVMAGGYTF.

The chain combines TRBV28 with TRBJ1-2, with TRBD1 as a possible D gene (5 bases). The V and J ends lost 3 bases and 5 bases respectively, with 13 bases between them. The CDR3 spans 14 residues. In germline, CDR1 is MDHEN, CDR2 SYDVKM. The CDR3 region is CASSLVGQGYGYTF. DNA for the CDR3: TGTGCCAGCAGTTTGGTAGGGCAGGGTTATGGCTACACCTTC.

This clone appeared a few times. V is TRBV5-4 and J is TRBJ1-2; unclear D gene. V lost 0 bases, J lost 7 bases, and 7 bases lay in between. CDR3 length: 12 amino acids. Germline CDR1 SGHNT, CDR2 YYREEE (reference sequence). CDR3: CASSLVLSGYTF. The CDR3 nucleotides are TGTGCCAGCAGCTTGGTTCTATCTGGCTACACCTTC.

The CDR3 bases are TGTGCCAGCAGCTCGTCCTCCGGGACTCCTACCTACGAGCAGTACTTC. Amino acids: CASSSSSGTPTYEQYF. The J gene is TRBJ2-7, the V gene TRBV7-2; D is possibly TRBD2 (6 bases). The germline V gene has CDR1 SGHTA and CDR2 FQGNSA. The CDR3 is made up of 16 amino acids. Trimming stripped 4 bases from V and 2 bases from J, with 18 bases between.

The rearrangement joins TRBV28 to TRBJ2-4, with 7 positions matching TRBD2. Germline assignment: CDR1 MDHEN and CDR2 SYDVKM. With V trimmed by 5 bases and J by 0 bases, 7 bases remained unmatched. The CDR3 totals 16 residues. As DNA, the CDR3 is TGTGCCAGCAGTCAGAGCGGGACTTCAGCCAAAAACATTCAGTACTTC. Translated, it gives CASSQSGTSAKNIQYF.

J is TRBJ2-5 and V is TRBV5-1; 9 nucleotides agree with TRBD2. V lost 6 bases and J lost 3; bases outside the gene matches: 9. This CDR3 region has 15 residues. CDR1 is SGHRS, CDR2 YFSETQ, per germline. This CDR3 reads CASKRGSSGEETQYF. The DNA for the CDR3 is TGCGCCAGCAAGAGAGGGTCTAGCGGGGAAGAGACCCAGTACTTC.

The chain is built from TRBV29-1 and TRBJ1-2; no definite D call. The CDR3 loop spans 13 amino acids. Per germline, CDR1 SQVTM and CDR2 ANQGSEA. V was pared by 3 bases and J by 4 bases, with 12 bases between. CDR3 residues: CSVDKLVGYGYTF. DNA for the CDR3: TGCAGCGTTGATAAGCTTGTTGGCTATGGCTACACCTTC.

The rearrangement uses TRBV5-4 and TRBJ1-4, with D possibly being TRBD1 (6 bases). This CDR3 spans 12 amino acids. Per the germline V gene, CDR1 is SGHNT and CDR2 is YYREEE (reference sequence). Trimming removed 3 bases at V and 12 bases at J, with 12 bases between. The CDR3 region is CASSYPQGQLFF. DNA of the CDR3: TGTGCCAGCAGCTACCCACAGGGTCAACTGTTTTTT.

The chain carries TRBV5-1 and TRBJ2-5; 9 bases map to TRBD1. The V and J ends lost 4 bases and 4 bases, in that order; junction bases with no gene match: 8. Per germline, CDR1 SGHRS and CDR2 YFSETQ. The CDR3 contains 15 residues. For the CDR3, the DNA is TGCGCCAGCAGCCCACAGGGGGCGACGGGAGAGACCCAGTACTTC. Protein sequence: CASSPQGATGETQYF.

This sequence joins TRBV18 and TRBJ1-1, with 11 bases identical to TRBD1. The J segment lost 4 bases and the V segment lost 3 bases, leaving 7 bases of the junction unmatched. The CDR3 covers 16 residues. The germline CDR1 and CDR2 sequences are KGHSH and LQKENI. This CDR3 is CASSPGGTGGSTEAFF. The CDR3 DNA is TGTGCCAGCTCACCGGGTGGGACAGGGGGTTCCACTGAAGCTTTCTTT.

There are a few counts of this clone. Here the CDR3 reads CASSVGALPLSGNTIYF. Written as DNA, the CDR3 is TGTGCCAGCAGCGTAGGGGCTCTTCCGCTCTCTGGAAACACCATATATTTT. The gene calls are TRBV9 and TRBJ1-3; D call uncertain. CDR1 and CDR2 from the germline V gene are SGDLS and YYNGEE. CDR3 size: 17 residues. Trimming left V 0 bases short and J 0 bases short, with 13 bases between.

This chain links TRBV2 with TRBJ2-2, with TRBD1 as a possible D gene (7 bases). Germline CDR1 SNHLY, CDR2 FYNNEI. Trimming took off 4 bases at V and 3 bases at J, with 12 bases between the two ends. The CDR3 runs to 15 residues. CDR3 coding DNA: TGTGCCAGCAGTGTTGGAGGGGGCTACACCGGGGAGCTGTTTTTT. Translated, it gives CASSVGGGYTGELFF.

The chain's CDR3 is CASSLTPSGNSYEQYF. The CDR3 DNA reads TGCGCCAGCAGCTTGACCCCGAGCGGGAACTCCTACGAGCAGTACTTC. The chain couples TRBV5-1 to TRBJ2-7, with TRBD2 matching over 7 bases. V gave up 1 base and J gave up 0 bases; unmatched junction bases: 7. There are 16 residues in the CDR3. Looked up from germline, CDR1 is SGHRS and CDR2 is YFSETQ.

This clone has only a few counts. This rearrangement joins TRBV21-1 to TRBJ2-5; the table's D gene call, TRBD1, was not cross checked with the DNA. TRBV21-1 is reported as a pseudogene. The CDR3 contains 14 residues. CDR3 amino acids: CASSIQGRWETQYF. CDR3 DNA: TGTGCCAGCAGCATACAGGGGAGGTGGGAGACCCAGTACTTC.

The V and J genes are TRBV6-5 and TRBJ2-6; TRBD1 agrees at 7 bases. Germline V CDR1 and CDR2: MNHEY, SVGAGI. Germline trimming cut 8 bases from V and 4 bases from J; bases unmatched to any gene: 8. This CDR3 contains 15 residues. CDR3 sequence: CASHGTVTGANVLTF. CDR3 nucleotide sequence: TGTGCCAGCCACGGGACAGTGACCGGGGCCAACGTCCTGACTTTC.

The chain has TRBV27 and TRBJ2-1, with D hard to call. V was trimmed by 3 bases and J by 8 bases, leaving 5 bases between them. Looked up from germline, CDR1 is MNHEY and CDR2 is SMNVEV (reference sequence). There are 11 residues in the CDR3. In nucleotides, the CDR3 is TGTGCCAGCAGTTTGTTCGATGAGCAGTTCTTC. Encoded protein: CASSLFDEQFF.

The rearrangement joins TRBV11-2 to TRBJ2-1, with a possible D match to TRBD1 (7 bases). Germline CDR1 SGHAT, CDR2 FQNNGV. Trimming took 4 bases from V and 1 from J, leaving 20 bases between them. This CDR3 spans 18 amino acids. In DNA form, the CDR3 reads TGTGCCAGCAGCTCGCACCCCAAGCAGGGGGGTTCCTACAATGAGCAGTTCTTC. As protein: CASSSHPKQGGSYNEQFF.

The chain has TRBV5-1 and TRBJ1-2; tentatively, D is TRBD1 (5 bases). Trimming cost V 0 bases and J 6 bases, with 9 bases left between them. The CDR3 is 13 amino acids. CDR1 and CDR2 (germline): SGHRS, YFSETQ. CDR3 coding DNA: TGCGCCAGCAGCTTGGTGTTAGGGGATGGCTACACCTTC. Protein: CASSLVLGDGYTF.

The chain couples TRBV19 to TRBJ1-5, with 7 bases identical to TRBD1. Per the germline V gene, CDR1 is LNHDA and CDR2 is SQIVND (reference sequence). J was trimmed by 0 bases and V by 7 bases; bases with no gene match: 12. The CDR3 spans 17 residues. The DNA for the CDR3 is TGTGCCAGTACCCCTAAAGACAGGGCTTATAGCAATCAGCCCCAGCATTTT. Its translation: CASTPKDRAYSNQPQHF.

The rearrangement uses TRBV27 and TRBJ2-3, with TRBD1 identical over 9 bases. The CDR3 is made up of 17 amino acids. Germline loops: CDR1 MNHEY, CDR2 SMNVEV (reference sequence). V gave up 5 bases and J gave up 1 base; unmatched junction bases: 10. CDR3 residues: CASSPKSRQGGTDTQYF. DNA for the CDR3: TGTGCCAGCAGTCCAAAAAGTCGACAGGGGGGCACAGATACGCAGTATTTT.

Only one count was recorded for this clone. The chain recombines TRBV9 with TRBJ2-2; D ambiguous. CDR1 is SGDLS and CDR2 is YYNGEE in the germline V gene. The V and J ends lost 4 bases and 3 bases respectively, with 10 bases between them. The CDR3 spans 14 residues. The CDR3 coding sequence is TGTGCCAGCAGCCCAGACACGGACACCGGGGAGCTGTTTTTT. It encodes CASSPDTDTGELFF. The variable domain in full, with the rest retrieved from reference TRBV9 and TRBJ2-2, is DSGVTQTPKHLITATGQRVTLRCSPRSGDLSVYWYQQSLDQGLQFLIQYYNGEERAKGNILERFSAQQFPDLHSELNLSSLELGDSALYFCASSPDTDTGELFFGEGSRLTVL.